This entry features one T cell receptor (beta chain) sequence. Antigen unknown. Primers for the PCR totalled 60 Vbeta and 13 Jbeta. The method was immunoSEQ multiplex PCR; TCRdb's version includes in-frame clones alone and lacks a portion of them. Seen here are some 190,000 clones, over 65% observed once, and the top ten hold around 1.5%. This sample was taken from a study of cytomegalovirus exposure and HLA in healthy donors. Study observations and caveats: Sequence variants that were highly shared formed a cluster that was likely a sequencing artifact.

The germline CDR1 and CDR2 sequences are MNHEY and SVGAGI. V dropped 4 bases and J dropped 3 bases, with 4 bases sitting between them. This CDR3 comprises 11 residues. The TCR comes from a man aged 18 to 30 in good health and CMV-seronegative. The chain combines TRBV6-5 with TRBJ2-7; the D is unclear. Sequenced material: PBMCs. The CDR3: CASSFHYEQYF. CDR3 in DNA: TGTGCCAGCAGTTTCCACTACGAGCAGTACTTC.